Below, one T cell receptor (beta chain) is given with its context. Its antigen is currently unknown. This record comes from a study of cytomegalovirus exposure and HLA in healthy donors. PCR amplification relied on 60 Vbeta primers (plus 13 Jbeta primers). Data came from immunoSEQ multiplex PCR; TCRdb stores just in-frame clones and leaves some out. Of 250,000 to 350,000 clones listed, roughly 89% are singletons. V lost 4 bases to trimming and J lost 0 bases, with 11 bases between them. Germline lookup yields CDR1 SNHLY and CDR2 FYNNEI. This CDR3 region has 15 residues. The study, taken as a whole, reports: In an earlier analysis, productive rearrangement rates for most beta V segments clustered near 87% or 30%. Several of the most significant clusters appeared linked to common viral pathogens, based on a later analysis. A link between a missense DCLRE1C variant and TCR beta V- and J-gene trimming emerged from a later analysis. Analyzed later, most CMV-associated TCR beta chains appeared HLA-restricted.

The receptor comes from a man aged 35-49 years in good health and CMV-seropositive. Sequenced material: PBMCs. The rearrangement uses TRBV2 and TRBJ2-3; a weak D match, TRBD1 (6 bases). CDR3 protein: CASSGRQASTDTQYF. In DNA form, the CDR3 reads TGTGCCAGCAGTGGGAGACAGGCTAGCACAGATACGCAGTATTTT.